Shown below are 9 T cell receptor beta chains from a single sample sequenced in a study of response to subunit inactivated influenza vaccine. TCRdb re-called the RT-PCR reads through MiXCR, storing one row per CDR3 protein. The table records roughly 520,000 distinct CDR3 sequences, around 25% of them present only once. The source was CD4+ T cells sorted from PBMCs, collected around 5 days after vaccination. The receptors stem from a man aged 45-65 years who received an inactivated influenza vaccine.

This CDR3 reads CASSPRQGGYNEQFF. CDR3 DNA: TGTGCCAGCAGCCCTAGACAGGGGGGTTACAATGAGCAGTTCTTC. V gene TRBV11-3 combines with J gene TRBJ2-1; 9 nucleotides align to TRBD1. Germline V gene data show CDR1 as SGHNT and CDR2 as YENEEA. With 5 bases clipped from V and 4 bases from J, the junction kept 6 bases outside the gene matches. There are 15 residues in the CDR3.

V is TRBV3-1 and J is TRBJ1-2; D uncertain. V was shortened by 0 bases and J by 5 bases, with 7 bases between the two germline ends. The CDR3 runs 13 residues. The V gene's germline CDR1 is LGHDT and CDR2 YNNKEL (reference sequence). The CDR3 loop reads CASSQDLRYGYTF. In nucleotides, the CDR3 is TGTGCCAGCAGCCAAGATCTCCGATATGGCTACACCTTC.

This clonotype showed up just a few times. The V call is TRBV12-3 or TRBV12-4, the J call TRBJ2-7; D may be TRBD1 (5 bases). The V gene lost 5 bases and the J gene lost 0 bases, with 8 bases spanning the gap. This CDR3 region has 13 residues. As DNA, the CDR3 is TGTGCCAGCAGTACCGACAGCTCCTACGAGCAGTACTTC. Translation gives CASSTDSSYEQYF.

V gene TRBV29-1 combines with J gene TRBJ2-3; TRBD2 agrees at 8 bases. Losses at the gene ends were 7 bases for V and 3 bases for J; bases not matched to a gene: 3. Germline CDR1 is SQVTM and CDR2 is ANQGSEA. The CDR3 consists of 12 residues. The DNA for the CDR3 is TGCAGCGCGGGACTAGAAACAGATACGCAGTATTTT. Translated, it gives CSAGLETDTQYF.

The CDR3 DNA is TGCGCCAGCAGCTTGGCCGGATTAGCGTCAACCGCCGGGGAGCTGTTTTTT. This encodes CASSLAGLASTAGELFF. V gene TRBV5-1 combines with J gene TRBJ2-2; D is possibly TRBD2 (5 bases). V dropped 0 bases and J dropped 6 bases, with 18 bases sitting between them. The CDR3 is 17 residues long. Germline V gene sequence: CDR1 SGHRS, CDR2 YFSETQ.

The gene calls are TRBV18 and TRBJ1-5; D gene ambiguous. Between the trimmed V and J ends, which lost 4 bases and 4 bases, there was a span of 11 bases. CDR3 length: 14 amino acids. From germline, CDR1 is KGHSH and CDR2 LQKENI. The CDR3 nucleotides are TGTGCCAGCTCACAGTCCATGGGTAATCAGCCCCAGCATTTT. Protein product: CASSQSMGNQPQHF.

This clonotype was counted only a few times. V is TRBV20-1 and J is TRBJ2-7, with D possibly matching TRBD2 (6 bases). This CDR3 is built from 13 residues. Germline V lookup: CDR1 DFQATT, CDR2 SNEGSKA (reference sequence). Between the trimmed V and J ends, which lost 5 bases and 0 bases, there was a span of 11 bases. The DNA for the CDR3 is TGCAGTGCTCCGGGACTGGTCTCCTACGAGCAGTACTTC. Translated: CSAPGLVSYEQYF.

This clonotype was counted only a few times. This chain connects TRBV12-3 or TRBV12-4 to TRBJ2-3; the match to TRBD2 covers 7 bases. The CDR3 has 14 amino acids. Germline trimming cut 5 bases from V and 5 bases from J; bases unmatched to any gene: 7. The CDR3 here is CASSPGGNIDTQYF. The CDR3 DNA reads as TGTGCCAGCAGTCCCGGGGGGAACATAGATACGCAGTATTTT.

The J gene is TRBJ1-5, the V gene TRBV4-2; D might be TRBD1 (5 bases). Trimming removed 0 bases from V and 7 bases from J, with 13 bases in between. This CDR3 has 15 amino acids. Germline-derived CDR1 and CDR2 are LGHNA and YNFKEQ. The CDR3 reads CASSQDGGGDQPQHF. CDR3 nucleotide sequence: TGTGCCAGCAGCCAAGACGGGGGAGGGGACCAGCCCCAGCATTTT.